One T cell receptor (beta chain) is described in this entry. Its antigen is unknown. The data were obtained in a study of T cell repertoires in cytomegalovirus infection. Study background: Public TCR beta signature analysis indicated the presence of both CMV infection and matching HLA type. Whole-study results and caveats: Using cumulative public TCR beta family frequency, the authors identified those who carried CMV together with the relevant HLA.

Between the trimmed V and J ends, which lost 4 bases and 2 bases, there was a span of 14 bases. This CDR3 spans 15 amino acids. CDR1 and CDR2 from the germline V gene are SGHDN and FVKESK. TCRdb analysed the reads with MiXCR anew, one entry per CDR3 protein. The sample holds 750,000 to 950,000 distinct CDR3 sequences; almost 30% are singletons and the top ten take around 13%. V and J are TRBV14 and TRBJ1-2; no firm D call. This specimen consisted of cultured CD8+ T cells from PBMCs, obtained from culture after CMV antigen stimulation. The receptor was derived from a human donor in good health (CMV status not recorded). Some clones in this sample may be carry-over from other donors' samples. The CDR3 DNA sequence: TGTGCCAGCAGCCCGTTCGGGGATACCAACTATGGCTACACCTTC. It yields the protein CASSPFGDTNYGYTF.